What follows is one T cell receptor beta chain and its context. Its antigen is not yet known. It has no much larger one-base neighbor in the sample; base qualities were not kept. This record comes from a study of CD8 T cells in ankylosing spondylitis (dated by TCRdb to 2016 to 2017). In the study overall: To find TCR variants linked to disease, the study profiled T cell receptor beta repertoires in ankylosing spondylitis patients and healthy donors. The full study cohort comprised 20 to 25 ankylosing spondylitis patients and 85 to 120 healthy donors. Peripheral blood was sampled, and synovial fluid was also collected from ankylosing spondylitis patients. Study-wide conclusions, independent of this receptor: The disease-linked clones were reported to be significantly enriched in matched synovial fluid samples from ankylosing spondylitis patients. Some motif variants were previously reported in synovial fluid and blood of reactive arthritis patients, suggesting common disease-initiation mechanisms. The disease-linked clones showed a CD8+ phenotype and occurred at relatively low frequencies in peripheral blood. A TCR beta motif of several highly homologous amino acid variants appeared characteristic of blood from ankylosing spondylitis patients.

Trimming costs V 1 base and J 1 base, and their ends lie 29 bases apart. Based on the germline V gene (reference sequence), the CDR1 and CDR2 sequences are DFQATT and SNEGSKA. The CDR3 measures 21 amino acids from cysteine to phenylalanine. Solely the CDR3 DNA is kept, with 63 bases framed from the first base. Sequencing was performed on an Illumina HiSeq 2500. Quantitative 5'-RACE with molecular barcodes was the method used to prepare the TCR beta libraries. As for the authors' bioinformatics: To identify disease-linked TCR variants, a new computational method was used, one built on a probabilistic model of VDJ rearrangement. TCRdb trimmed the raw reads at Q25, called clones with MiXCR and kept productive beta chains. Rows with one shared CDR3 protein collapse into an entry with the most common genes and DNA. The V and J calls, along with clone size, are taken from TCRdb and not from the paper's own processing. The sample contains around 120,000 distinct CDR3 sequences, roughly a tenth of them found a single time. The ten largest make up 2.5% to 3.5% of the sample.

The receptor's source is a male donor with ankylosing spondylitis or in good health (not recorded which). Material for sequencing was blood, either unsorted or a sorted T cell fraction (not recorded which). The chain uses TRBV20-1 and TRBJ2-4; the D gene is perhaps TRBD1 or TRBD2, each of them matching over 6 bases. The CDR3 has the sequence CSARVPGVFRTGVSAKNIQYF. The DNA sequence follows: TGCAGTGCTAGAGTCCCAGGGGTTTTCCGAACGGGAGTAAGTGCCAAAAACATTCAGTACTTC.